The clone carrying this T cell receptor (beta chain) was picked up many times. Its antigen is still unknown. The data originate from a study of regulatory T cells in long-lasting Graves disease. On the study more broadly: Antithyroid drug exposure in newly diagnosed Graves' patients had lasted under 3 months. General study findings and limits: Persistent Graves' patients showed less TCR diversity than newly diagnosed patients showed. Newly diagnosed disease favored TRBV20-1 and TRBJ2-1 over persistent disease.

CDR1 is MDHEN and CDR2 is SYDVKM in the germline V gene. Trimming stripped 3 bases from V and 7 bases from J, with 10 bases between. CDR3 length equals 13 residues. Stated time point: newly diagnosed GD, antithyroid drugs for less than 3 months. PBMC-extracted RNA yielded the TCR library. The authors built TCR beta libraries using iRepertoire HTBI primers and Arm-PCR of CDR3 regions. TCRdb independently ran MiXCR on the multiplex PCR reads; one entry per CDR3 protein. The repertoire includes fewer than 350,000 distinct CDR3 sequences, roughly 18% of them detected once, and more than 30% sits in the top ten.

The chain couples TRBV28 to TRBJ1-5; possibly TRBD1 for D (5 bases). Sequenced here: peripheral blood mononuclear cells (PBMCs), sampled at new diagnosis, from a patient treated with antithyroid drugs. The TCR comes from a female donor with Graves disease. CDR3 DNA sequence: TGTGCCAGCAGTTTTCGGGGGGTCCAGCCCCAGCATTTT. This sequence encodes CASSFRGVQPQHF.